The present T cell receptor (beta chain) was sequenced within a study of cytomegalovirus exposure and HLA in healthy donors. Whole-study context: Out of 398 genotyped donors, approximately 84% belonged to the Caucasian-associated ancestry cluster.

A note on this clone: What it recognizes is unknown.

PCR was performed using 60 Vbeta and 13 Jbeta primers. Sequencing was performed with immunoSEQ multiplex PCR; in TCRdb, only in-frame clones are kept and a portion is missing. This repertoire shows roughly 110,000 clones, 60% to 85% found once; its top ten account for 9% to 15%. The ends lost 5 bases at V and 3 bases at J; junction bases unmatched: 6. The germline V gene has CDR1 ENHRY and CDR2 SYGVKD. The CDR3 is 14 amino acids. Study observations and caveats: Most of the TCR beta V segments (in an earlier analysis) were productive either about 87% or about 30% of the time. It was likely that a cluster of highly shared sequence variants was a sequencing artifact. Across donors, sequencing depth was assumed by presence/absence analyses to be roughly uniform.

This TCR was recovered from a woman aged 40 to 49 in good health and CMV-seropositive. The genes are TRBV10-3 and TRBJ1-1; 7 bases match TRBD1. Material: PBMCs. DNA for the CDR3: TGTGCCATCAGTAGACAGGGATCGGACACTGAAGCTTTCTTT. Its translation is CAISRQGSDTEAFF.